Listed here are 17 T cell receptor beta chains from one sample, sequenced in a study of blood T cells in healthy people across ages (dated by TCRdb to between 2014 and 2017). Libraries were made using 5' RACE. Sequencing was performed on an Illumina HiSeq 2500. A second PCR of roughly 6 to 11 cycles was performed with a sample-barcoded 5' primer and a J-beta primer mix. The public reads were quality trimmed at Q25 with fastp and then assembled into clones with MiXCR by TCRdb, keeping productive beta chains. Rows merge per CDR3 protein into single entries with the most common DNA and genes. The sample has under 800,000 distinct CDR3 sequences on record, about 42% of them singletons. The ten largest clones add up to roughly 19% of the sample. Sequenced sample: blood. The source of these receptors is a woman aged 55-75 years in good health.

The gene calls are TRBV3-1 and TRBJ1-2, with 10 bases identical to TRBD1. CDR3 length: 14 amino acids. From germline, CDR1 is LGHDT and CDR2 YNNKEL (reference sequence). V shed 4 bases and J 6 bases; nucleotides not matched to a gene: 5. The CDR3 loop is CASSLGTGVDGYTF. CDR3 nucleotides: TGTGCCAGCAGCCTCGGGACAGGGGTAGATGGCTACACCTTC.

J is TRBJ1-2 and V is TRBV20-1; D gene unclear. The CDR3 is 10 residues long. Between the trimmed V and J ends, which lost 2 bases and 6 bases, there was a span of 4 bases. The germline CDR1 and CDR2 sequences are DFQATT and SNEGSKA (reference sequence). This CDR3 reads CSARNDGYTF. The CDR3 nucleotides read TGCAGTGCTAGAAACGATGGCTACACCTTC.

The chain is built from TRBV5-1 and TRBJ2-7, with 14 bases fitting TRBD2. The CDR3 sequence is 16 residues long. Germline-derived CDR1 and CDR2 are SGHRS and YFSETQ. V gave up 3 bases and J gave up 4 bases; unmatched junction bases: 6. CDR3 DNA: TGCGCCAGCAGCTACGGGACTAGCGGGGGTCGTTACGAGCAGTACTTC. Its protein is CASSYGTSGGRYEQYF.

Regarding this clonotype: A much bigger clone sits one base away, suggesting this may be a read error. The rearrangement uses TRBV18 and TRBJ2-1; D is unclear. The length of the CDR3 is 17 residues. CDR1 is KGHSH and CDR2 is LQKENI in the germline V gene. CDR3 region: CASSPRQLGMGDNERFF. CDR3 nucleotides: TGTGCCAGCTCACCACGGCAGTTAGGGATGGGTGACAATGAGCGGTTCTTC. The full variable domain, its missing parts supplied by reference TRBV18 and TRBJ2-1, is NAGVMQNPRHLVRRRGQEARLRCSPMKGHSHVYWYRQLPEEGLKFMVYLQKENIIDESGMPKERFSAEFPKEGPSILRIQQVVRGDSAAYFCASSPRQLGMGDNERFFGPGTRLTVL.

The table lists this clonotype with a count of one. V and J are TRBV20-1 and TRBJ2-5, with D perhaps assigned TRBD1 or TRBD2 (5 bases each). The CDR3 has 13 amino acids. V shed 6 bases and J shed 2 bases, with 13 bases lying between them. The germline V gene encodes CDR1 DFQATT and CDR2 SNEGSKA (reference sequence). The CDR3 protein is CSASGTLQETQYF. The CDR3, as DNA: TGCAGTGCCTCCGGGACCCTGCAAGAGACCCAGTACTTC.

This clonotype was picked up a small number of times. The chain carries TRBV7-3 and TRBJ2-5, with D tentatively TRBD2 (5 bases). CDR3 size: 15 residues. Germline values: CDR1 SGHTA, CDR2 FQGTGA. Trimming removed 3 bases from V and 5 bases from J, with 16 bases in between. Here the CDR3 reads CASSFNGGLGETQYF. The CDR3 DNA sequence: TGTGCCAGCAGCTTTAACGGAGGATTAGGGGAGACCCAGTACTTC.

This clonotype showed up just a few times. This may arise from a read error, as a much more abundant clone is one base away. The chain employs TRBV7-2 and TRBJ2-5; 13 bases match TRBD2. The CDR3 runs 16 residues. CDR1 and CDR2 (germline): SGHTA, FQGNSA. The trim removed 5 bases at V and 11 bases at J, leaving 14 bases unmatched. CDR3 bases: TGTGCCAGCAGCCGGCTGGGACTAGCGGGGCGGGATGAGCAGTACTTC. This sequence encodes CASSRLGLAGRDEQYF.

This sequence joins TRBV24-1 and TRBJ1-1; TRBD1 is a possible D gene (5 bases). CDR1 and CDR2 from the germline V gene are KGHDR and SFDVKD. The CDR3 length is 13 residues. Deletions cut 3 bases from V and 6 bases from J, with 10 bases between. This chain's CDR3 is CATSDPGDAEAFF. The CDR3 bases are TGTGCCACCAGTGATCCCGGGGACGCTGAAGCTTTCTTT.

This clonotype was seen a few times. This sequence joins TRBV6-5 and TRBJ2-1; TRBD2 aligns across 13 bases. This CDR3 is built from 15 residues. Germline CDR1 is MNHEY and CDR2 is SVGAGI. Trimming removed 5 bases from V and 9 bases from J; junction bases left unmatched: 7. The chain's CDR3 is CASSLLAGGPGEQFF. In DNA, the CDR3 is TGTGCCAGCAGTCTACTAGCGGGAGGGCCGGGTGAGCAGTTCTTC.

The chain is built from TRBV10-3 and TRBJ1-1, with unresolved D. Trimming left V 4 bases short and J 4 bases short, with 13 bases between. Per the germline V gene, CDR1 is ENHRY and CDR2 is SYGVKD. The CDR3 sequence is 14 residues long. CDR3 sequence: CAISADGSITEAFF. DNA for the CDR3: TGTGCCATCAGTGCGGACGGTTCGATCACTGAAGCTTTCTTT.

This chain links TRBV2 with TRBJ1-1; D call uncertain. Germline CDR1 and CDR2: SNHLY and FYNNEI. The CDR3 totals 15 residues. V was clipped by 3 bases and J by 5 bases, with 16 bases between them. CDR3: CASSDDAGGGTEAFF. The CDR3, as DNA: TGTGCCAGCAGTGATGACGCGGGCGGAGGGACTGAAGCTTTCTTT.

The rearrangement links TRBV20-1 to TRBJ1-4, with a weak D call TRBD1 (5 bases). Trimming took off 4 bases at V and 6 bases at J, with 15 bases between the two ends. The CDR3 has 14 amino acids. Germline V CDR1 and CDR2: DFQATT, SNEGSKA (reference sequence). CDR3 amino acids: CSAISGMDYEKLFF. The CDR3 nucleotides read TGCAGTGCTATTTCAGGGATGGACTATGAAAAACTGTTTTTT.

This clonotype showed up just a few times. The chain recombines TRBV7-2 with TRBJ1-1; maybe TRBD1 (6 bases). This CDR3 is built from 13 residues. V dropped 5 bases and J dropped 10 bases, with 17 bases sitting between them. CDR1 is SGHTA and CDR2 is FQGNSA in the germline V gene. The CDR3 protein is CASSAPGQKGAFF. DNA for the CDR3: TGTGCCAGCAGCGCCCCGGGACAAAAGGGAGCTTTCTTT.

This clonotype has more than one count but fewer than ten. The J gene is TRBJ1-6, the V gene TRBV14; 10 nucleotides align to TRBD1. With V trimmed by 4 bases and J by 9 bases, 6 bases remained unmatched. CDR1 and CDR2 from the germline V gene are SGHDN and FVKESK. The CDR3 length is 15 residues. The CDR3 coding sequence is TGTGCCAGCAGCCGGGGACAGGGGAGTTCTTCACCCCTCCACTTT. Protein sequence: CASSRGQGSSSPLHF.

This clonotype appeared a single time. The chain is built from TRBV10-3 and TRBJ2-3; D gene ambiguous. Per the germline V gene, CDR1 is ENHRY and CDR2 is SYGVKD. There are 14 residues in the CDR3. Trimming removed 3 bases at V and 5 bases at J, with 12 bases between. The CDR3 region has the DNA TGTGCCATCAGTGACTGGGCGGCCCAAGATACGCAGTATTTT. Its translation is CAISDWAAQDTQYF.

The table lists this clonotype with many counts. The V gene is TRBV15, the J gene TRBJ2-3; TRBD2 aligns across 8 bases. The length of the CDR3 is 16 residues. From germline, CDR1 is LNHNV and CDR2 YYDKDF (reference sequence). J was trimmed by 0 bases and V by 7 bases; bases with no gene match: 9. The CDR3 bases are TGTGCCACCAAGGGGTCAATAGCGGGAAGCACAGATACGCAGTATTTT. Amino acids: CATKGSIAGSTDTQYF.

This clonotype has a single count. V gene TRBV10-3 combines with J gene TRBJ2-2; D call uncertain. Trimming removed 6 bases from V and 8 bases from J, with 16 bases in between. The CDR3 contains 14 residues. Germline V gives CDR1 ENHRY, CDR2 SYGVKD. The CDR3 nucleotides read TGTGCCATCAGGGCGGCTTTGACGGTGGGGGAGCTGTTTTTT. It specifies CAIRAALTVGELFF.